This TCR beta chain was identified in a study of response to subunit inactivated influenza vaccine (dated 2018 in TCRdb). Broadly, across the study: Deep quantitative profiling of the T cell receptor repertoire was used in the study to follow responses to a trivalent subunit inactivated influenza vaccine.

V is reduced by 2 bases and J by 6 bases, leaving a spacing of 9 bases between them. The CDR3 runs 13 residues from the cysteine to the phenylalanine. Only CDR3 DNA remains: 39 bases, in frame from the first base. This clonotype was detected many times. Its specific antigen is unknown. It has no much larger one-base neighbor in the sample; base qualities were not kept. What this sample's time point label stands for: 45 days after influenza vaccine administration. The receptor library was made with RT-PCR. The data were produced on an Illumina HiSeq 2500. TCRdb trimmed the raw reads at Q25, called clones with MiXCR and kept productive beta chains. For every CDR3 protein sequence, its rows merge into one entry that carries the most common genes and DNA. Present in this sample are roughly 460,000 distinct CDR3 sequences, roughly 9.7% of which were seen just once. The top ten constitute about 12% of the sample.

Broader findings and caveats from the paper: The authors proposed that each seasonal influenza vaccination may bring in only a limited number of new T cells.

The input for sequencing was PBMCs from blood, taken 40 to 50 days after vaccination. Recombination linked TRBV12-3 or TRBV12-4 to TRBJ2-3; the D gene cannot be named for sure. This receptor was obtained from a man aged 45 to 65 who received an inactivated influenza vaccine. Donor details come from another sample of the same person, matched by shared clones. The DNA sequence is given as TGTGCCAGCAGTTTATTCCCTGAGGATACGCAGTATTTT. Translation gives CASSLFPEDTQYF.